Described below is a single TCR beta chain sequence and its context. This entry comes from a study of blood T cell repertoires in COVID-19. Study information: Collection of acute and convalescent COVID-19 samples took place in the United States, Italy and Spain. From T cells, B-cell-depleted T cells, or PBMCs came the material, which was cDNA or gDNA.

Per the authors' pipeline: It was from reference gene primer amplification that nucleated cell counts were estimated. Using immunoSEQ multiplex PCR, the repertoire was profiled, and TCRdb retains in-frame clones only, with some absent. That table furnishes V, J and clone size, whereas the DNA furnished D and trimming. The sample includes 64,000 or so clones, approximately 91% seen only once; the top ten take roughly 1.5%. The receptor's source is a human donor in a cohort sampled during active COVID-19. The specimen was peripheral blood.

CDR3 sequence (DNA): TGTGCCAGTAGGGGGTCGGGGACTGAAGCTTTCTTT. The encoded protein is CASRGSGTEAFF. V and J are TRBV18 and TRBJ1-1; possible D gene TRBD1, 6 bases. This CDR3 is built from 12 residues. In germline, CDR1 is KGHSH, CDR2 LQKENI. V lost 9 bases and J 5 bases, leaving 13 bases between the germline ends. Together with reference TRBV18 and TRBJ1-1, the CDR3 gives the full variable domain: NAGVMQNPRHLVRRRGQEARLRCSPMKGHSHVYWYRQLPEEGLKFMVYLQKENIIDESGMPKERFSAEFPKEGPSILRIQQVVRGDSAAYFCASRGSGTEAFFGQGTRLTVV.